The 15 T cell receptor beta chains below were found in one sample sequenced in a study of cytomegalovirus exposure and HLA in healthy donors. Both 60 Vbeta primers and 13 Jbeta primers went into the PCR. Assay used: immunoSEQ multiplex PCR; TCRdb lists only in-frame clones, some missing. The table has 110,000 or so clones, approximately 84% seen once. The specimen was PBMCs. Source of these receptors: a male donor in good health and CMV-seronegative.

The count of this clone is one. The chain employs TRBV4-2 and TRBJ2-7, with 8 bases matching TRBD1. Germline trimming cut 2 bases from V and 3 bases from J; bases unmatched to any gene: 6. CDR1 and CDR2 (germline): LGHNA, YNFKEQ. There are 15 residues in the CDR3. The CDR3 loop reads CASSQNHRGNYEQYF. CDR3 nucleotides: TGTGCCAGCAGCCAAAACCACAGGGGGAACTACGAGCAGTACTTC.

The chain employs TRBV9 and TRBJ2-2; tentatively, D is TRBD1 (6 bases). The CDR3 covers 14 residues. In germline, CDR1 is SGDLS, CDR2 YYNGEE. V lost 4 bases, J lost 8 bases, and 15 bases lay in between. The CDR3 is CASSQQGLAGELFF. For the CDR3, the DNA is TGTGCCAGCAGCCAGCAGGGGTTGGCTGGGGAGCTGTTTTTT. Supplemented by reference TRBV9 and TRBJ2-2, the full variable domain reads DSGVTQTPKHLITATGQRVTLRCSPRSGDLSVYWYQQSLDQGLQFLIQYYNGEERAKGNILERFSAQQFPDLHSELNLSSLELGDSALYFCASSQQGLAGELFFGEGSRLTVL.

This clone showed up just once. The chain recombines TRBV14 with TRBJ2-7; D is undetermined. Deletions cut 1 base from V and 6 bases from J, with 13 bases between. The CDR3 is made up of 14 amino acids. Germline CDR1 is SGHDN and CDR2 is FVKESK. The CDR3 nucleotides are TGTGCCAGCAGCCAAGCGATCGGAATAGCCGAGCAGTACTTC. It codes for CASSQAIGIAEQYF. Supplemented by reference TRBV14 and TRBJ2-7, the full variable domain reads EAGVTQFPSHSVIEKGQTVTLRCDPISGHDNLYWYRRVMGKEIKFLLHFVKESKQDESGMPNNRFLAERTGGTYSTLKVQPAELEDSGVYFCASSQAIGIAEQYFGPGTRLTVT.

The chain has TRBV11-2 and TRBJ1-1; 10 bases are shared with TRBD1. The germline CDR1 and CDR2 sequences are SGHAT and FQNNGV. CDR3 length: 15 amino acids. Unmatched junction bases numbered 3, after V lost 4 bases and J lost 1 base. CDR3 residues: CASSSDRGENTEAFF. The CDR3 nucleotides are TGTGCCAGCAGCTCGGACAGGGGGGAGAACACTGAAGCTTTCTTT. Filled out from reference TRBV11-2 and TRBJ1-1, the complete variable domain reads EAGVAQSPRYKIIEKRQSVAFWCNPISGHATLYWYQQILGQGPKLLIQFQNNGVVDDSQLPKDRFSAERLKGVDSTLKIQPAKLEDSAVYLCASSSDRGENTEAFFGQGTRLTVV.

In its sample, this clone was seen a few times. This rearrangement joins TRBV19 to TRBJ2-1; D might be TRBD2 (5 bases). With 7 bases removed from V and 3 bases from J, the gap between germline ends came to 7 bases. The germline CDR1 and CDR2 sequences are LNHDA and SQIVND (reference sequence). CDR3 length: 12 residues. The CDR3 loop reads CASTTSYNEQFF. CDR3 coding DNA: TGTGCCAGTACAACTAGCTACAATGAGCAGTTCTTC.

The chain recombines TRBV4-1 with TRBJ2-1; 15 bases agree with TRBD2. Germline-derived CDR1 and CDR2 are MGHRA and YSYEKL. This CDR3 contains 16 residues. J gave up 7 bases and V 5 bases, and 6 bases lay outside the gene matches. The chain's CDR3 is CASSLRTSGGENEQFF. CDR3 DNA sequence: TGCGCCAGCAGCTTACGGACTAGCGGGGGGGAGAATGAGCAGTTCTTC.

This clone came up a few times. V gene TRBV6-1 combines with J gene TRBJ1-4; D unresolved. Germline values: CDR1 MNHNS, CDR2 SASEGT. This CDR3 comprises 16 residues. The V end was cut by 1 base, the J end by 8 bases, with 17 bases between. The CDR3 reads CASSEGTSSEREKLFF. DNA for the CDR3: TGTGCCAGCAGTGAAGGGACGTCTTCAGAGCGGGAAAAACTGTTTTTT.

This clone was picked up a small number of times. V gene TRBV7-7 combines with J gene TRBJ1-1; D gene ambiguous. The CDR3 runs 13 residues. Germline CDR1 is SSHAT and CDR2 is FNYEAQ (reference sequence). The CDR3 region is CASASGPDTEAFF. The CDR3 nucleotides read TGTGCTAGCGCCAGTGGGCCGGACACTGAAGCTTTCTTT.

The chain joins TRBV6-6 to TRBJ1-4; 9 nucleotides agree with TRBD1. The CDR3 totals 15 residues. V was clipped by 0 bases and J by 5 bases; unmatched bases: 1. Germline CDR1 MNHNY, CDR2 SVGAGI (reference sequence). The CDR3 DNA is TGTGCCAGCAGTTACTCGGGGACAGGGAATGAAAAACTGTTTTTT. As protein: CASSYSGTGNEKLFF.

J is TRBJ2-7 and V is TRBV6-6; 7 bases fit TRBD2. Losses at the gene ends were 0 bases for V and 3 bases for J; bases not matched to a gene: 8. CDR3 length: 16 amino acids. Germline assignment: CDR1 MNHNY and CDR2 SVGAGI (reference sequence). Here the CDR3 reads CASSYSTVASGYEQYF. The DNA of the CDR3 is TGTGCCAGCAGTTACTCGACCGTGGCTAGCGGCTACGAGCAGTACTTC.

The rearrangement uses TRBV4-1 and TRBJ2-7; TRBD2 matches at 8 bases. There are 14 residues in the CDR3. Germline V CDR1 and CDR2: MGHRA, YSYEKL. V lost 5 bases and J lost 2; bases outside the gene matches: 5. The CDR3 here is CASSGREGPYEQYF. DNA of the CDR3: TGCGCCAGCAGCGGCCGGGAGGGGCCCTACGAGCAGTACTTC.

The chain joins TRBV4-1 to TRBJ1-1; 8 nucleotides match TRBD1. Germline values: CDR1 MGHRA, CDR2 YSYEKL. This CDR3 comprises 16 residues. Unmatched junction bases numbered 12, after V lost 2 bases and J lost 7 bases. CDR3 region: CASSQTRQGWGDEAFF. For the CDR3, the DNA is TGCGCCAGCAGCCAAACTAGACAGGGGTGGGGGGATGAAGCTTTCTTT.

The rearrangement joins TRBV4-2 to TRBJ2-5; 10 bases are shared with TRBD2. The closer fit of TRBJ2-7 to the DNA end suggests the J call may be wrong. Germline CDR1 reads LGHNA; CDR2 reads YNFKEQ. CDR3 length: 16 amino acids. CDR3 bases: TGTGCCAGCAGCCAAGTAGGACTAGCGGCATCCTACGAGCAGTACTTC. Its protein product is CASSQVGLAASYEQYF.

This clone was seen only a few times. V and J are TRBV11-3 and TRBJ2-3; the D gene is possibly TRBD2 (6 bases). The ends were cut back, 1 base at V and 4 bases at J, with 24 bases in the middle. Germline CDR1 is SGHNT and CDR2 is YENEEA. CDR3 length: 19 residues. The CDR3: CASSLGVLLGGESPDTQYF. DNA of the CDR3: TGTGCCAGCAGCTTAGGGGTGTTGCTGGGGGGAGAGTCCCCAGATACGCAGTATTTT.

The V call is TRBV27, the J call TRBJ2-1; D uncertain. CDR1 and CDR2 (germline): MNHEY, SMNVEV (reference sequence). The V end was cut by 5 bases, the J end by 3 bases, with 14 bases between. The CDR3 has 15 amino acids. CDR3 DNA sequence: TGTGCCAGCAGTCTATTACTGGCGGTCTACAATGAGCAGTTCTTC. Protein sequence: CASSLLLAVYNEQFF.